The clone carrying this TCR beta chain occurred a few times. Its antigen is undetermined. V lost 0 bases and J lost 1, with 10 bases in between. CDR1 is SGHTA and CDR2 is FQGTGA in the germline V gene. The CDR3 is 16 amino acids. This entry is derived from a study of CD4 T cells in relation to SARS-CoV-2 and coronaviruses. Study information: After less than 11 days of antigen culture, PBMC TCR beta CDR3s were sequenced.

The table came from immunoSEQ multiplex PCR; TCRdb's copy has only in-frame clones and leaves some out. The data show around 28,000 clones, more than 60% seen once. Material: memory CD4+ T cells from PBMCs, cultured in vitro. This clonotype was obtained from an adult with COVID-19. This sequence joins TRBV7-3 and TRBJ2-1; TRBD1 or TRBD2 may be the D gene (5 bases each). CDR3 amino acids: CASSLTGVGSYNEQFF. For the CDR3, the DNA is TGTGCCAGCAGCTTAACGGGGGTTGGTTCCTACAATGAGCAGTTCTTC.